Below, 21 T cell receptor beta chains from the same sample are listed, as sequenced in a study of tumor and adjacent non-tumor tissue in lung cancer. No cell sorting was done before RNA was extracted from the tissue. Three rounds of nested PCR, following a modified ARM-PCR protocol, produced the TCRbeta library. TCRdb independently ran MiXCR on the multiplex PCR reads; one entry per CDR3 protein. The sample has approximately 150,000 distinct CDR3 sequences; 60% to 70% are singletons. Sequencing was carried out using lung tumor tissue. The receptors shown here come from a man in his 60s with small cell lung cancer.

For this clonotype: The conserved phenylalanine or tryptophan normally closing the CDR3 is absent here, so this likely arose from a read error. Because the CDR3's place on the DNA is in doubt, the DNA is left out and the CDR3 is given as listed by TCRdb. The chain employs TRBV11-2 and TRBJ2-7. CDR1 and CDR2 (germline): SGHAT, FQNNGV. The CDR3 has 12 amino acids, counting both end residues. The CDR3 sequence is CVSSLYTGNLVI.

The rearrangement joins TRBV11-3 to TRBJ2-1; D is perhaps TRBD1 (5 bases). The CDR3 spans 15 residues. V was trimmed by 1 base and J by 7 bases, leaving 14 bases between them. Germline V lookup: CDR1 SGHNT, CDR2 YENEEA. DNA for the CDR3: TGTGCCAGCAGCTTAGCTGGGGCTAACGGGAATGAGCAGTTCTTC. It specifies CASSLAGANGNEQFF.

CDR3 protein: CSDPGRSNQPQYF. In DNA form, the CDR3 reads TGCAGTGATCCAGGGAGGAGCAATCAGCCCCAGTATTTT. V is TRBV20-1 and J is TRBJ1-5, with D perhaps TRBD2 (6 bases). Near its end, the DNA agrees better with TRBJ2-3, so the J call may be wrong. This CDR3 has 13 residues. CDR1 and CDR2 from the germline V gene are DFQATT and SNEGSKA (reference sequence).

With regard to this clonotype: A clone one base away is much larger, so this may be a read error. This chain joins TRBV20-1 and TRBJ2-3; 10 bases match TRBD2. The CDR3 is made up of 14 amino acids. Germline V lookup: CDR1 DFQATT, CDR2 SNEGSKA (reference sequence). CDR3 DNA sequence: TGCAGTGCTAAGGCACTAGCGGGACCGGATACGCAGTTTTTT. This translates into CSAKALAGPDTQFF.

The V gene is TRBV20-1, the J gene TRBJ1-1, with a weak D call TRBD1 (6 bases). Per the germline V gene, CDR1 is DFQATT and CDR2 is SNEGSKA (reference sequence). The CDR3 runs 14 residues. V was cut by 6 bases and J by 0 bases, with 14 bases left in between. The CDR3 DNA follows: TGCAGTGCACGGGGAGAGGGGGTGAACACTGAAGCTTTCTTT. Protein: CSARGEGVNTEAFF.

V and J are TRBV14 and TRBJ1-1; TRBD1 aligns across 8 bases. The V gene end was trimmed by 4 bases and the J gene end by 9 bases; junction bases not matched to a gene: 7. The CDR3 runs to 13 residues. CDR1 SGHDN and CDR2 FVKESK come from the germline V gene. The CDR3 DNA follows: TGTGCCAGCAGCCGAAGAGACAGGGGCCAAGCTTTCTTT. It yields the protein CASSRRDRGQAFF.

Regarding this clonotype: At one end the junction does not follow the germline gene, possibly because of a read error. The chain joins TRBV4-1 to TRBJ2-7; D unresolved. The CDR3 is 13 amino acids. In germline, CDR1 is MGHRA, CDR2 YSYEKL. The CDR3 sequence: CASSPGLGYEQYF. CDR3 bases: TGCGCCAGTAGCCCGGGCCTGGGCTACGAGCAGTACTTC.

In the case of this clonotype: This may be a read error: a much more frequent sequence differs by one nucleotide. CDR3 DNA: TGCAGTTCTAAACTAGTGAGCGGGAGAGGGAAAGGCAATGAGCAGTTCTTC. Protein sequence: CSSKLVSGRGKGNEQFF. The chain links TRBV20-1 to TRBJ2-1, with 8 bases matching TRBD2. Trimming at V came to 8 bases and at J to 6 bases, leaving 21 bases not matched to a gene. There are 17 residues in the CDR3. The germline V gene has CDR1 DFQATT and CDR2 SNEGSKA (reference sequence).

The rearrangement uses TRBV30 and TRBJ1-5; D might be TRBD1 (5 bases). Germline CDR1 reads GTSNPN; CDR2 reads SVGIG (reference sequence). V gave up 0 bases and J gave up 5 bases, with 14 bases separating them. The CDR3 extends over 15 amino acids. In DNA form, the CDR3 reads TGTGCCTGGAGTGTACATGGGGACGGCGATCAGCCCCAGCATTTT. Translated: CAWSVHGDGDQPQHF.

This chain joins TRBV20-1 and TRBJ2-2; D not certain. Trimming took off 7 bases at V and 2 bases at J, with 11 bases between the two ends. CDR3 size: 13 residues. Germline values: CDR1 DFQATT, CDR2 SNEGSKA (reference sequence). In DNA form, the CDR3 reads TGCAGTGTTAGGGTCAGCAACACCGGGGAGCTGTTTTTT. This codes for CSVRVSNTGELFF.

CDR3 in amino acids: CSAAPPKREGAYTQYF. CDR3 nucleotide sequence: TGCAGTGCTGCCCCTCCCAAGCGGGAGGGCGCATATACGCAGTATTTT. This chain joins TRBV20-1 and TRBJ2-3; 10 bases fit TRBD2. CDR1 is DFQATT, CDR2 SNEGSKA, per germline (reference sequence). This CDR3 comprises 16 residues. The V gene end was trimmed by 5 bases and the J gene end by 7 bases; junction bases not matched to a gene: 15.

This clonotype was detected ten times or more. DNA for the CDR3: TGCAGCGGATCTCAACGCACAGATACGCAGTATTTT. Translating it yields CSGSQRTDTQYF. This chain uses TRBV29-1 with TRBJ2-3, with no clear D. Germline V gives CDR1 SQVTM, CDR2 ANQGSEA. Trimming left V 7 bases short and J 1 base short, with 9 bases between. There are 12 residues in the CDR3.

This sequence joins TRBV11-2 and TRBJ1-1, with D unresolved. This CDR3 contains 13 residues. The germline CDR1 and CDR2 sequences are SGHAT and FQNNGV. With 5 bases removed from V and 6 bases from J, the gap between germline ends came to 13 bases. The CDR3 spells CASSRYSGAEAFF. The CDR3 coding sequence is TGTGCCAGCAGCCGATACAGCGGCGCTGAAGCTTTCTTT.

In its sample, this clonotype was seen many times. The rearrangement uses TRBV5-4 and TRBJ2-7; 7 bases align to TRBD2. J was trimmed by 2 bases and V by 6 bases; bases with no gene match: 8. Looked up from germline, CDR1 is SGHNT and CDR2 is YYREEE (reference sequence). CDR3 length equals 14 residues. CDR3 residues: CASKTSGTPYEQYV. The CDR3, as DNA: TGTGCCAGCAAAACGAGCGGGACCCCCTACGAGCAGTACGTC.

V and J are TRBV20-1 and TRBJ2-1, with D uncertain. Germline V lookup: CDR1 DFQATT, CDR2 SNEGSKA (reference sequence). The length of the CDR3 is 17 residues. V was shortened by 3 bases and J by 1 base, with 19 bases between the two germline ends. CDR3: CSARGSLVGLSYNEQFF. CDR3 nucleotide sequence: TGCAGTGCTAGGGGATCTTTAGTGGGCCTTTCCTACAATGAGCAGTTCTTC.

Details on this clonotype: Given the absence of the conserved phenylalanine or tryptophan at the CDR3 end, a read error is likely. The J gene is TRBJ1-1, the V gene TRBV4-2; no reliable D call. Looked up from germline, CDR1 is LGHNA and CDR2 is YNFKEQ. The CDR3 is made up of 13 amino acids. V lost 8 bases and J 1 base, leaving 11 bases between the germline ends. As DNA, the CDR3 is TGTGCCAGCGGCCTCCCGGAGAACACTGAAGCTTTCATT. This encodes CASGLPENTEAFI.

This clonotype was seen only a few times. This may come from a read error, since a much larger clone is one base off. This chain links TRBV11-3 with TRBJ2-3, with D possibly being TRBD1 or TRBD2 (6 bases each). V lost 7 bases and J lost 3, with 11 bases in between. This CDR3 spans 13 amino acids. Germline V gene lookup returns CDR1 SGHNT and CDR2 YENEEA. The chain's CDR3 is CASIWRGTDTQYF. CDR3 bases: TGTGCCAGCATTTGGAGGGGGACAGATACGCAGTATTTT. Full variable domain (rest looked up from reference TRBV11-3 and TRBJ2-3): EAGVVQSPRYKIIEKKQPVAFWCNPISGHNTLYWYLQNLGQGPELLIRYENEEAVDDSQLPKDRFSAERLKGVDSTLKIQPAELGDSAVYLCASIWRGTDTQYFGPGTRLTVL.

Details on this clonotype: No conserved phenylalanine or tryptophan is present at the end of the CDR3, so a read error is the likely explanation. The J gene is TRBJ2-1, the V gene TRBV28; TRBD2 matches at 7 bases. Germline V gene lookup returns CDR1 MDHEN and CDR2 SYDVKM. CDR3 length: 16 residues. V shed 6 bases and J 7 bases; nucleotides not matched to a gene: 15. Here the CDR3 reads CASRPSGANTGNEQFL. DNA for the CDR3: TGTGCCAGCAGACCGAGCGGGGCCAACACGGGGAATGAGCAGTTCTTA.

With regard to this clonotype: A junction end diverges from the germline sequence, so it may reflect a read error. The J gene is TRBJ2-1, the V gene TRBV11-3; 8 nucleotides agree with TRBD2. This CDR3 region has 17 residues. Germline V CDR1 and CDR2: SGHNT, YENEEA. The CDR3 DNA is TGTGTCAGCAGCTCGGGACTAGGGGGAGGGCACTACAATGAGCAGTTCTTC. Amino acids: CVSSSGLGGGHYNEQFF.

V usage is TRBV6-6 and J usage is TRBJ1-2; 8 bases are shared with TRBD1. V shed 5 bases, J shed 7 bases, and the junction held 21 bases outside the gene matches. CDR3 length: 18 residues. Germline CDR1 MNHNY, CDR2 SVGAGI (reference sequence). The CDR3 loop reads CASSNHHLTFGTGFGYTF. The CDR3 bases are TGTGCCAGCAGTAACCATCACCTCACTTTCGGGACAGGTTTTGGCTACACCTTC.

Concerning this clonotype: Just one base apart from a much larger clone, this may be a read error. The V gene is TRBV20-1, the J gene TRBJ1-1; D ambiguous. Looked up from germline, CDR1 is DFQATT and CDR2 is SNEGSKA (reference sequence). This CDR3 is built from 14 residues. V shed 7 bases and J shed 0 bases, with 15 bases lying between them. CDR3 protein: CSVREDWMNTEAFF. The CDR3, as DNA: TGCAGTGTTCGGGAGGACTGGATGAACACTGAAGCTTTCTTT.